The clone carrying this T cell receptor (beta chain) came up a few times. Its antigen is not known. This sample was included in a study of T-cell memory formation after mild COVID-19. Study-level background: Among the donors, TCR clusters were largely specific to each donor. Study results and caveats: CD4+ clones that contracted lay mainly in CM and EM; CD8+ ones lay in EMRA. Among clones peaking at day 37 in the second wave, SARS-CoV-2 specificity remained unconfirmed.

The trim removed 6 bases at V and 0 bases at J, leaving 4 bases unmatched. The CDR3 has 15 residues. Germline-derived CDR1 and CDR2 are DFQATT and SNEGSKA (reference sequence). TCRalpha and TCRbeta libraries used 5'RACE with constant-segment primers and UMIs. TCRdb re-called the 5' RACE reads through MiXCR, storing one row per CDR3 protein. The sample has 350,000 to 550,000 distinct CDR3 sequences, roughly 18% seen once. The rearrangement uses TRBV20-1 and TRBJ1-6; 8 positions match TRBD1. The TCR originated in a man aged 18-30 years who had mild COVID-19 (a few samples of this study predate the infection). Cell type and time point are not known. The sample taken for sequencing was PBMCs or a T cell subset sorted from them (not recorded which). The CDR3 spells CSAPTGGSYNSPLHF. In DNA form, the CDR3 reads TGCAGTGCACCCACAGGGGGCTCCTATAATTCACCCCTCCACTTT.